This section outlines one T cell receptor (beta chain) sequence together with its context. Some clones are missing from TCRdb's copy, which holds only in-frame ones; the method was immunoSEQ multiplex PCR. This sample has 110,000 to 150,000 clones, with approximately 91% found just once. The data belong to a study of radiation and T cells in renal cell carcinoma. Specified time point: baseline pretreatment blood. As to treatment: 15 Gy SBRT to primary tumor, nephrectomy 4 weeks later. This renal cell carcinoma was of the clear cell type. The input for sequencing was blood, taken from a patient whose treatment included radiotherapy and nephrectomy. This sequence was found in a woman between 45 and 65 years old with renal cell carcinoma.

Here the CDR3 reads CASSEGQGVGKLFF. In nucleotides, the CDR3 is TGCGCCAGCAGCGAAGGACAGGGTGTCGGAAAACTGTTTTTT. The gene calls are TRBV5-1 and TRBJ1-4; 8 nucleotides align to TRBD1. This CDR3 region has 14 residues. V shed 4 bases, J shed 10 bases, and the junction held 9 bases outside the gene matches. Germline V gives CDR1 SGHRS, CDR2 YFSETQ.